Below, 5 T cell receptor beta chains from the same sample are listed, as sequenced in a study of identical twins (dated by TCRdb to between 2015 and 2016). Libraries were made using 5' RACE. Instrument used: Illumina HiSeq 2000. The raw public reads went through TCRdb reprocessing: fastp at Q25, MiXCR clone calling, in-frame beta chains kept. Every CDR3 protein is listed once, alongside the most common genes and DNA of its rows. The sample has 400,000 to 550,000 distinct CDR3 sequences on record, 20% to 25% of them singletons. The ten largest clones take up about 2.7% of the sample. This same sample was also part of a study on T cells expressing NK-cell markers.

The source material was CD4+ T cells sorted from blood. Receptor source: a woman in her late teens or twenties in good health.

This clonotype was seen repeatedly, ten times or more. The V gene is TRBV12-3 or TRBV12-4, the J gene TRBJ1-5, with 7 bases lining up with TRBD1. This CDR3 has 13 amino acids. Trimming removed 5 bases from V and 6 bases from J; junction bases left unmatched: 4. CDR3 bases: TGTGCCAGCAGTAGGGACAGAGGTCAGCCCCAGCATTTT. It is translated as CASSRDRGQPQHF.

This clonotype appeared a few times. The J gene is TRBJ2-2, the V gene TRBV5-1; TRBD2 agrees at 8 bases. The CDR3 sequence is 15 residues long. V was clipped by 0 bases and J by 6 bases; unmatched bases: 4. CDR1 and CDR2 (germline): SGHRS, YFSETQ. The DNA for the CDR3 is TGCGCCAGCAGCTTGGCTCTAGCGGGTCCCGGGGAGCTGTTTTTT. Translated: CASSLALAGPGELFF.

This clonotype showed up just a few times. This chain uses TRBV6-2 or TRBV6-3 with TRBJ1-6, with D hard to call. Between the trimmed V and J ends, which lost 3 bases and 11 bases, there was a span of 8 bases. The CDR3 has 12 amino acids. Germline-derived CDR1 and CDR2 are MNHEY and SVGEGT. CDR3 DNA sequence: TGTGCCAGCAGTTATAAGGATACACCCCTCCACTTT. As protein: CASSYKDTPLHF.

The rearrangement joins TRBV6-1 to TRBJ1-3; 8 nucleotides match TRBD1. V lost 5 bases, J lost 4 bases, and 1 base stayed unmatched. CDR1 and CDR2 (germline): MNHNS, SASEGT. This CDR3 region has 13 residues. CDR3 in DNA: TGTGCCAGCAGTCGGACAGGGGGAAACACCATATATTTT. The encoded protein is CASSRTGGNTIYF.

This clonotype was counted between two and nine times. J is TRBJ1-5 and V is TRBV6-2 or TRBV6-3; D uncertain. V lost 6 bases, J lost 7 bases, and 16 bases lay in between. The CDR3 has 14 residues. Germline V lookup: CDR1 MNHEY, CDR2 SVGEGT. In DNA, the CDR3 is TGTGCCAGCAGGGTCGGCGGGGTTTTGCAGCCCCAGCATTTT. Its protein is CASRVGGVLQPQHF.